This note documents a single T cell receptor beta chain sequence. Its target antigen remains unknown. No clone much larger than this one lies a single base away; base qualities are absent. The library relied on the immunoSEQ multiplex PCR assay. TCRdb mirrors the immuneACCESS table, restricted to in-frame sequences. Some clones are absent from its copies; in checked studies, under half trace to an unresolved V gene, and the reason for the others is unknown. The sample contains some 2,000 clones, around 70% of them found a single time. Of the sample, approximately 32% falls within the top ten clones. Repertoires were sampled multiple times during chemoradiotherapy, which allowed clonal expansion in the tumor microenvironment to be followed. The record originates from a study of chemoradiotherapy in HPV16-positive cancers (dated by TCRdb to between 2021 and 2024). As for the study more broadly: Candidate HPV-specific T-cell clones and common TCR motifs were defined through functional T-cell assays on cells from a couple of HPV16-positive patients. Next, the candidate HPV-specific TCRs and motifs were followed in TCR repertoires from approximately 82 patients with HPV-related cancers. The study asked whether T-cell immunity against the HPV oncoproteins E6 and E7 changes during chemoradiotherapy and whether it affects survival. Summary of the overall study and its limitations: In HPV16-positive patients, expansion of HPV-responsive T cells during chemoradiotherapy was associated with improved recurrence-free survival. Expansion of candidate HPV-specific clones and E7-related TCR motifs was observed in the tumor microenvironment during treatment, whereas no such expansion was observed for non-HPV-specific T cells. The functional definition of HPV-specific T cells was derived from only two HPV16-positive patients, and the survival association was reported for HPV16-positive patients.

The germline V gene supplies CDR1 SGHTS and CDR2 YDEGEE. Trimming at the junction amounts to 1 base on V and 3 bases on J, and the germline ends lie 7 bases apart. The CDR3 numbers 13 residues from cysteine through phenylalanine. The retained sequence is limited to the CDR3, 39 bases, with the frame set at the first base. Recombination connected TRBV5-8 to TRBJ1-1; no confident D gene assignment can be made. The sample was taken from a patient who underwent chemoradiotherapy. The sequence was collected from a human donor with HPV-associated anogenital cancer. The DNA sequence follows: TGTGCCAGCAGCTTGATGTGGGACACTGAAGCTTTCTTT. It encodes CASSLMWDTEAFF.